This T cell receptor (beta chain) originates from a study of T cells in Graves' hyperthyroidism and ophthalmopathy. The study's findings and limits: Most thyroid clonotypes expanded above 0.001 appeared in blood too.

This clonotype was found a few times. Its specificity is not known. RNA transcripts gave rise to amplified TCR beta CDR3 regions. RT-PCR in the first round (using the HTBI primer set) targeted the TCR CDR3. TCRdb reprocessed the multiplex PCR reads with MiXCR, giving one entry per CDR3 protein. The sample includes around 200,000 distinct CDR3 sequences, around 20% of them seen just once. CDR3 length equals 14 residues. V was trimmed by 2 bases and J by 5 bases, leaving 10 bases between them. CDR1 and CDR2 from the germline V gene are SGHNT and YENEEA. The rearrangement links TRBV11-3 to TRBJ2-1; TRBD2 might be the D (5 bases). What was sequenced was blood. This clonotype was obtained from a man aged 35 to 55 with Graves' hyperthyroidism. The CDR3 DNA reads TGTGCCAGCAGCTTAACCCGGACTCACAATGAGCAGTTCTTC. Translation: CASSLTRTHNEQFF.